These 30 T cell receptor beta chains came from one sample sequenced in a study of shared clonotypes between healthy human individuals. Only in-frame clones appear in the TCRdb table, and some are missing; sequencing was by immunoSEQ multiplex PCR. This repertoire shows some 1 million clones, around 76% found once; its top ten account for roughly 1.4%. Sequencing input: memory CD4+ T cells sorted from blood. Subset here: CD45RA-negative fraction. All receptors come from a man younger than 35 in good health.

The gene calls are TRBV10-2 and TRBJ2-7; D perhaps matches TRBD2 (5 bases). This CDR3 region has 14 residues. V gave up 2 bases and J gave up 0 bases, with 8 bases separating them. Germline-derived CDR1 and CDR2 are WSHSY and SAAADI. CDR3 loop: CASSERDYSYEQYF. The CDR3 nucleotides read TGCGCCAGCAGTGAGCGTGACTACTCCTACGAGCAGTACTTC.

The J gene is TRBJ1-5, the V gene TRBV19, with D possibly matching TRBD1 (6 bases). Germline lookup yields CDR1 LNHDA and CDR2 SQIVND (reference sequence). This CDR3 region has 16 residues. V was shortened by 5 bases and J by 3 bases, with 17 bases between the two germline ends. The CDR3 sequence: CASSQDSLGFNQPQHF. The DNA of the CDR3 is TGTGCCAGTAGTCAGGACAGCCTTGGCTTCAATCAGCCCCAGCATTTT.

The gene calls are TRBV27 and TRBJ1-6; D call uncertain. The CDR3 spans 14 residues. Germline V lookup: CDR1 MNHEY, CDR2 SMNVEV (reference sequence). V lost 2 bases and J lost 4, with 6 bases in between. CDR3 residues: CASSLRPYNSPLHF. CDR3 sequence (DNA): TGTGCCAGCAGTTTACGGCCGTATAATTCACCCCTCCACTTT.

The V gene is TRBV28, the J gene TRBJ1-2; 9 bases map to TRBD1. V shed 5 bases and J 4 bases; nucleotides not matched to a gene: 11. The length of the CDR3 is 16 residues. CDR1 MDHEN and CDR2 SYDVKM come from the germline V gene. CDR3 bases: TGTGCCAGCAGTGCGATCACAGGGGGCGCCGGCTATGGCTACACCTTC. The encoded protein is CASSAITGGAGYGYTF.

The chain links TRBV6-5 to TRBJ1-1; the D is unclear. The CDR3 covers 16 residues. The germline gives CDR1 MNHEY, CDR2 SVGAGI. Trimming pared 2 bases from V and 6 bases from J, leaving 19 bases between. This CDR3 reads CASSYTSGGIKAEAFF. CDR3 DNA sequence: TGTGCCAGCAGTTACACGAGTGGAGGGATAAAGGCTGAAGCTTTCTTT.

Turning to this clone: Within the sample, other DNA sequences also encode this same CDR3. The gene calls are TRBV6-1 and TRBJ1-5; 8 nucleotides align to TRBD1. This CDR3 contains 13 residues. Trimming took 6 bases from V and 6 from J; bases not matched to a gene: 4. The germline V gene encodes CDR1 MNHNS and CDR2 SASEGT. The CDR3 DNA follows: TGTGCCAGCAGCGGGACAGGCCCTCAGCCCCAGCATTTT. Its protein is CASSGTGPQPQHF.

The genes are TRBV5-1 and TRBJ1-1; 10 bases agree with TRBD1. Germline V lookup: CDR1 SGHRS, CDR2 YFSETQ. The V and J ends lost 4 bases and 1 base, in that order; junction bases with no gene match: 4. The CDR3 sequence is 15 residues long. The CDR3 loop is CASSPGQGPNTEAFF. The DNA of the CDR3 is TGCGCCAGCAGCCCGGGACAGGGGCCGAACACTGAAGCTTTCTTT.

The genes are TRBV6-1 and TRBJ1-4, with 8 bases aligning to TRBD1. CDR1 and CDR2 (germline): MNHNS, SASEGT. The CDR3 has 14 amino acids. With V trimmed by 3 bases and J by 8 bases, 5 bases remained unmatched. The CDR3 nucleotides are TGTGCCAGCAGTGAGGGACAGGTCGTCGAAAAACTGTTTTTT. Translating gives CASSEGQVVEKLFF.

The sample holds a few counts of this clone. The CDR3 is CAFTTGDKGGYTF. The CDR3 nucleotides are TGTGCCTTCACGACAGGGGATAAGGGTGGCTACACCTTC. The V gene is TRBV30, the J gene TRBJ1-2; 8 bases are a match to TRBD1. V lost 7 bases, J lost 7 bases, and 11 bases stayed unmatched. This CDR3 has 13 residues. CDR1 is GTSNPN, CDR2 SVGIG, per germline (reference sequence).

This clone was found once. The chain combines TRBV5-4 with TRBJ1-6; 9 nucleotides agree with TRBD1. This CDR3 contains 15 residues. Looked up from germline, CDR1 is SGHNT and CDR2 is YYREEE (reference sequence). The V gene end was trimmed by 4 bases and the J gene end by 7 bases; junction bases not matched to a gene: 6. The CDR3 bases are TGTGCCAGCAGCCAAGGACAGGGGATAAATTCACCCCTCCACTTT. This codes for CASSQGQGINSPLHF.

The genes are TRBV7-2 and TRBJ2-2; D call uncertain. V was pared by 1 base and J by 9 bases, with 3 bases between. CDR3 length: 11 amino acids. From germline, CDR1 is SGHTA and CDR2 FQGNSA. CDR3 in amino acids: CASSLGRELFF. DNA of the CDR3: TGTGCCAGCAGCTTAGGGAGGGAGCTGTTTTTT.

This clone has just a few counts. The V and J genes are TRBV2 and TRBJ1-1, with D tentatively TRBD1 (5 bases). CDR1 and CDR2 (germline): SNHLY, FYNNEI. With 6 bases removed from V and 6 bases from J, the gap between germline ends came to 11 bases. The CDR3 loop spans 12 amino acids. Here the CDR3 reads CASRDDSPEAFF. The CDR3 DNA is TGTGCCAGCAGGGATGACAGTCCTGAAGCTTTCTTT.

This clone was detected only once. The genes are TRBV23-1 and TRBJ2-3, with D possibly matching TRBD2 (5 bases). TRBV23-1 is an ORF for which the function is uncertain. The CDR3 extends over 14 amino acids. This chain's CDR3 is CAPALPGSTDTQYF. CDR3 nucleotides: TGCGCGCCAGCACTCCCGGGAAGCACAGATACGCAGTATTTT.

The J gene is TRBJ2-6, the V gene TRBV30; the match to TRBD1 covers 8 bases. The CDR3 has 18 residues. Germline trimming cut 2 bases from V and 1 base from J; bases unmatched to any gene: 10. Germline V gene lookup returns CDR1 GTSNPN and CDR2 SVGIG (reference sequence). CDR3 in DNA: TGTGCCTGGAGTCGGGGGACAGGAGTTTTTTCTGGGGCCAACGTCCTGACTTTC. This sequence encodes CAWSRGTGVFSGANVLTF.

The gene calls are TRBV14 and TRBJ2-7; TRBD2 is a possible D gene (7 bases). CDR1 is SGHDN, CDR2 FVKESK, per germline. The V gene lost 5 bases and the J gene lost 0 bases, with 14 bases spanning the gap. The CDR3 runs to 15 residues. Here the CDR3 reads CASSKLRGASYEQYF. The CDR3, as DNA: TGTGCCAGCAGCAAGCTACGGGGGGCCTCCTACGAGCAGTACTTC.

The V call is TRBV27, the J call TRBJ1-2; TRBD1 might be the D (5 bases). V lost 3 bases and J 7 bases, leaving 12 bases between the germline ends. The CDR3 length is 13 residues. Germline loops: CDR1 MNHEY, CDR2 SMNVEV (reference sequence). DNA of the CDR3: TGTGCCAGCAGTTTTAATCCAGGGATTGGCTACACCTTC. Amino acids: CASSFNPGIGYTF.

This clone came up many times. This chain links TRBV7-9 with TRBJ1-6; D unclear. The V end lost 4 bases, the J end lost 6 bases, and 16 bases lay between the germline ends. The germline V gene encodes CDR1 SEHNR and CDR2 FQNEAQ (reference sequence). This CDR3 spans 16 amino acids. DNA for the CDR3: TGTGCCAGCAGCTACGATAGAAGTAACGCTAATTCACCCCTCCACTTT. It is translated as CASSYDRSNANSPLHF. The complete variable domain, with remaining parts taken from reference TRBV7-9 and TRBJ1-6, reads DTGVSQNPRHKITKRGQNVTFRCDPISEHNRLYWYRQTLGQGPEFLTYFQNEAQLEKSRLLSDRFSAERPKGSFSTLEIQRTEQGDSAMYLCASSYDRSNANSPLHFGNGTRLTVT.

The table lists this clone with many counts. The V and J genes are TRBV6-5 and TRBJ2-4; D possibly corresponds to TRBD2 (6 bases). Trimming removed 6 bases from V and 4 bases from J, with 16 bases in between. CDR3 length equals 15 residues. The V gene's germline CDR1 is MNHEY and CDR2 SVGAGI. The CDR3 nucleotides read TGTGCCAGCAGAGAGAGCCGGGAGACGAAAAACATTCAGTACTTC. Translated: CASRESRETKNIQYF.

The CDR3 nucleotides are TGTGCCAGCAGTCCAGGGGATGCGGTGAACACTGAAGCTTTCTTT. Translation: CASSPGDAVNTEAFF. This chain uses TRBV6-5 with TRBJ1-1; D is possibly TRBD1 (6 bases). Germline CDR1 and CDR2: MNHEY and SVGAGI. The CDR3 length is 15 residues. V lost 5 bases and J 0 bases, leaving 13 bases between the germline ends.

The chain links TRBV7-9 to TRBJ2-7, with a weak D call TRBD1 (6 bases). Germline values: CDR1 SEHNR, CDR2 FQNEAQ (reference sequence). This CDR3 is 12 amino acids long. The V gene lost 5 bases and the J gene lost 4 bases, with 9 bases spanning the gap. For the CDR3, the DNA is TGTGCCAGCAGCACGGACAGTTACGAGCAGTACTTC. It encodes CASSTDSYEQYF.

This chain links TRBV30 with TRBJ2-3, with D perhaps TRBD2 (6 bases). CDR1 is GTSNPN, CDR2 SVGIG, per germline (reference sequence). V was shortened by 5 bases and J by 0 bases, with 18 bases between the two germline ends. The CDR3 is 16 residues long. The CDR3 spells CAWGGLLLSSTDTQYF. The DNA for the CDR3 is TGTGCCTGGGGGGGACTCCTCCTATCTAGCACAGATACGCAGTATTTT.

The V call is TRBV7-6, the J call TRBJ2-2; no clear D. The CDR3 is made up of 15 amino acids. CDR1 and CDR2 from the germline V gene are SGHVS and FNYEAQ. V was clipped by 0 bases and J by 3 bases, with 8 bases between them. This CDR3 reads CASSLALGDTGELFF. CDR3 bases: TGTGCCAGCAGCTTAGCTCTGGGTGACACCGGGGAGCTGTTTTTT.

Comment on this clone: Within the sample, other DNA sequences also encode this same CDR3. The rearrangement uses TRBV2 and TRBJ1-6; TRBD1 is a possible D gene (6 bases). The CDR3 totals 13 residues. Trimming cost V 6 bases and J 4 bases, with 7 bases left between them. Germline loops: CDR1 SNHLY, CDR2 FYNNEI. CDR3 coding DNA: TGTGCCAGCAGGGGGACATATAATTCACCCCTCCACTTT. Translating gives CASRGTYNSPLHF.

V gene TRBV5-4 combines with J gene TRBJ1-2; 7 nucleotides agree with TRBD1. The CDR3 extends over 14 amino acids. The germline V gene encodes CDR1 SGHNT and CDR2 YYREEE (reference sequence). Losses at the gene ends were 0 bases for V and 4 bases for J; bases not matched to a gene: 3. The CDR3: CASSLARQGYGYTF. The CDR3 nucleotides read TGTGCCAGCAGCTTGGCCAGACAGGGCTATGGCTACACCTTC.

DNA for the CDR3: TGTGCCAGCAGCCCCGGACTAGCGGGAGGTCAGAGGAATGAGCAGTTCTTC. Its translation: CASSPGLAGGQRNEQFF. V and J are TRBV27 and TRBJ2-1; 14 bases fit TRBD2. Germline CDR1 reads MNHEY; CDR2 reads SMNVEV (reference sequence). With V trimmed by 6 bases and J by 7 bases, 11 bases remained unmatched. The CDR3 has 17 residues.

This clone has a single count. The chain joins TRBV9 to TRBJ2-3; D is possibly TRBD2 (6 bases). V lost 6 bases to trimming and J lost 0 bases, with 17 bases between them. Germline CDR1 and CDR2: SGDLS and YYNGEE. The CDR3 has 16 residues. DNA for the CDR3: TGTGCCAGCACCTCCGGTGGTGCGGGGAGCACAGATACGCAGTATTTT. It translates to CASTSGGAGSTDTQYF.

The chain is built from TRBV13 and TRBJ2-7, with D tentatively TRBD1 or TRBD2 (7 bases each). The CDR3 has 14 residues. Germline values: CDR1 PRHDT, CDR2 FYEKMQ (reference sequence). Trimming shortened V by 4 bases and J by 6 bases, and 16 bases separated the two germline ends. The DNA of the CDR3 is TGTGCCAGCAGCTCAGACAGGGAGGGTGTCGAGCAGTACTTC. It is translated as CASSSDREGVEQYF.

The CDR3 sequence is CAWSGSVGGYTF. The CDR3 DNA reads TGTGCCTGGAGTGGTAGCGTCGGGGGCTACACCTTC. The genes are TRBV30 and TRBJ1-2, with D unclear. V lost 1 base, J lost 8 bases, and 11 bases lay in between. The CDR3 has 12 residues. Germline loops: CDR1 GTSNPN, CDR2 SVGIG (reference sequence).

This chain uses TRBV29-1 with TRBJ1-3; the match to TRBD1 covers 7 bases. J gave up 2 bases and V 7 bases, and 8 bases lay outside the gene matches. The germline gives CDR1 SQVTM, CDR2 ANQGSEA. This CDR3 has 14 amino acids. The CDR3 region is CSAWDSATGNTIYF. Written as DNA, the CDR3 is TGCAGCGCCTGGGACAGCGCCACTGGAAACACCATATATTTT.

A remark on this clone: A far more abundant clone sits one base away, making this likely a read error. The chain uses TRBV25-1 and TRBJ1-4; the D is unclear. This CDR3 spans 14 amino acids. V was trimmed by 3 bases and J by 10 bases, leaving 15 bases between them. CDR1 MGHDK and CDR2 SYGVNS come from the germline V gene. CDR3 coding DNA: TGTGCCAGCAGTGACCCGGGTTTAAACGGAAAACTGTTTTTT. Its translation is CASSDPGLNGKLFF.